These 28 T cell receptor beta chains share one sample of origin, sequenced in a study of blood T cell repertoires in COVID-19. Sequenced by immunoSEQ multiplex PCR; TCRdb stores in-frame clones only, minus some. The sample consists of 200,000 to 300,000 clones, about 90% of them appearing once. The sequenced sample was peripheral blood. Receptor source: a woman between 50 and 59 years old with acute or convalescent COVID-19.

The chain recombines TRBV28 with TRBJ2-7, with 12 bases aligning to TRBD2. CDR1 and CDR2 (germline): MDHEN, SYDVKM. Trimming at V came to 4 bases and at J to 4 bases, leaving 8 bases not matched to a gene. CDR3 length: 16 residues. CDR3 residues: CASSSTTSGSWYEQYF. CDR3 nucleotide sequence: TGTGCCAGCAGTTCTACGACTAGCGGGAGTTGGTACGAGCAGTACTTC.

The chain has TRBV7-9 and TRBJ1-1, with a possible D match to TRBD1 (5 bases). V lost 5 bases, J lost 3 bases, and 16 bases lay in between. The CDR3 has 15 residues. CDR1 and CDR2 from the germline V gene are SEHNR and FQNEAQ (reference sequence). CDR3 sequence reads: CASSPWGPRDTEAFF. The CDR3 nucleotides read TGTGCCAGCAGCCCCTGGGGCCCTCGCGACACTGAAGCTTTCTTT.

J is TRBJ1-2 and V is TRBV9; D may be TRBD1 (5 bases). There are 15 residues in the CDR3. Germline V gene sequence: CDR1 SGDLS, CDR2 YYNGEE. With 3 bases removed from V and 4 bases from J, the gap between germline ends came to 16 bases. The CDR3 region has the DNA TGTGCCAGCAGCGCCAGAGGACACCCAGCCTATGGCTACACCTTC. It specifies CASSARGHPAYGYTF.

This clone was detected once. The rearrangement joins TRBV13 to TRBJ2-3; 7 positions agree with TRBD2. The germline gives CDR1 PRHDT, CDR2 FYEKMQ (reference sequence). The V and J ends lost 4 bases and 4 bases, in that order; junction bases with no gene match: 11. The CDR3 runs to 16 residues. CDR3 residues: CASSSHPETSSDTQYF. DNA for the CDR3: TGTGCCAGCAGCTCACACCCGGAGACTAGCTCAGATACGCAGTATTTT.

As DNA, the CDR3 is TGTGCCAGCAGTTCCTCTGACAGGGGTGAGCAGTTCTTC. Amino acids: CASSSSDRGEQFF. The V gene is TRBV6-2 or TRBV6-3, the J gene TRBJ2-1; the match to TRBD1 covers 8 bases. The CDR3 runs 13 residues. Germline CDR1 is MNHEY and CDR2 is SVGEGT. Trimming removed 4 bases from V and 9 bases from J; junction bases left unmatched: 5.

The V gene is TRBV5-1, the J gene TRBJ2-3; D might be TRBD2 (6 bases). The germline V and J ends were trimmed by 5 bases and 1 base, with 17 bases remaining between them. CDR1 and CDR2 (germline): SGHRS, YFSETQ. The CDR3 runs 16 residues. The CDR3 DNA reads TGCGCCAGCAGACCACAAACTAGCTCAGGCACAGATACGCAGTATTTT. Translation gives CASRPQTSSGTDTQYF.

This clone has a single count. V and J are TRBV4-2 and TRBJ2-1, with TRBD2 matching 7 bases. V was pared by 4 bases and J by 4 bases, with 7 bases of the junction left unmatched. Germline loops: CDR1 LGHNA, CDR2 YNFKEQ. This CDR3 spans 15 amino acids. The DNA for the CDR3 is TGTGCCAGCAGCCCCAAGCGGGGAGGGTACAATGAGCAGTTCTTC. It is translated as CASSPKRGGYNEQFF.

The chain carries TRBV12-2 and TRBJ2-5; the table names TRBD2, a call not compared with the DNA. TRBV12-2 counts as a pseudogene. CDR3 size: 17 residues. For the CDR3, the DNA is TGTGCAAGTCGCTCCGGTCCTAGCAGCAGACGACAAGAGACCCAGTACTTC. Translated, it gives CASRSGPSSRRQETQYF.

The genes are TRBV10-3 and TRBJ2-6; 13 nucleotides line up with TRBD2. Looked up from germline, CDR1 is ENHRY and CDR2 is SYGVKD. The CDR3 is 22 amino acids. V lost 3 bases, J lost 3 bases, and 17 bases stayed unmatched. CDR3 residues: CAISDDGLGLAGMSDGANVLTF. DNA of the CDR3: TGTGCCATCAGTGATGACGGATTGGGACTAGCGGGAATGAGTGATGGGGCCAACGTCCTGACTTTC.

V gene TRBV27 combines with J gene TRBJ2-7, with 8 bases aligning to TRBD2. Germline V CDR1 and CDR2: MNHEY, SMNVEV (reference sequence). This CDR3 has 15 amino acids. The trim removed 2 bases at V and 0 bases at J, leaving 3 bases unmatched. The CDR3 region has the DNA TGTGCCAGCAGTTTAGCGGGAGGTACCTCCTACGAGCAGTACTTC. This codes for CASSLAGGTSYEQYF.

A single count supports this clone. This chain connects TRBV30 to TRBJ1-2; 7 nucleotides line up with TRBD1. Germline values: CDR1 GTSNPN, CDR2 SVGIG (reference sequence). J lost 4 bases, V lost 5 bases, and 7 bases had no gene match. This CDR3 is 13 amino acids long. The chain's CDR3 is CAWGSGGFYGYTF. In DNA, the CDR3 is TGTGCCTGGGGGTCAGGGGGATTCTATGGCTACACCTTC.

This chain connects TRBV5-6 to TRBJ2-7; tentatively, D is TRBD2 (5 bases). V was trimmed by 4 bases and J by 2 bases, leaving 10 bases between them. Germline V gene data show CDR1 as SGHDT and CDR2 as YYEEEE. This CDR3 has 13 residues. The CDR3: CASSLSGTYEQYF. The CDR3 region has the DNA TGTGCCAGCAGCCTGAGCGGTACCTACGAGCAGTACTTC.

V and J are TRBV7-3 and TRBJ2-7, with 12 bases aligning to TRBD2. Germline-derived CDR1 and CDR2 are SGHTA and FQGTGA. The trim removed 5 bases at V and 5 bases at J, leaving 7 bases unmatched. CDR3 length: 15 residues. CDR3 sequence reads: CASSPQLAGGDEQYF. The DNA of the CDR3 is TGTGCCAGCAGCCCCCAACTAGCGGGAGGTGACGAGCAGTACTTC.

CDR3 nucleotides: TGTGCCAGCAGTCAACCGGGACTAGCGGGAGTCGAGCAGTACTTC. Translation gives CASSQPGLAGVEQYF. The chain joins TRBV7-2 to TRBJ2-7; 14 bases line up with TRBD2. CDR3 length: 15 amino acids. V shed 6 bases, J shed 6 bases, and the junction held 7 bases outside the gene matches. Germline CDR1 SGHTA, CDR2 FQGNSA.

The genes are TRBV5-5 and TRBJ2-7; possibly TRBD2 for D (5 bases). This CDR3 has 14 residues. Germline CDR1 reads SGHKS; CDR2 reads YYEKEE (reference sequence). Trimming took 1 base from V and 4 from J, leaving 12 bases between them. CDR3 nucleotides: TGTGCCAGCAGCTTGCGGGGATCCGGGTACGAGCAGTACTTC. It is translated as CASSLRGSGYEQYF.

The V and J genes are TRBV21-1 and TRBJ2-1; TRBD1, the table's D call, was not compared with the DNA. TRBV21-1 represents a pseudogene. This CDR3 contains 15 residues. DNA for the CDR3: TGTGCCAGCATGTCAGGGGGCCCAAATAACAATGAGCAGTTCTTC. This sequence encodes CASMSGGPNNNEQFF.

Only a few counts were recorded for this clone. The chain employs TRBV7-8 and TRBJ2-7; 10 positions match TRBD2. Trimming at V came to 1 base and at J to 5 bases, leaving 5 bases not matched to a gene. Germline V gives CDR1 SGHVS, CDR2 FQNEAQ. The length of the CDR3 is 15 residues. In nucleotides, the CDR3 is TGTGCCAGCAGCTTAGTTCTAGCGGGAGCGGACGAGCAGTACTTC. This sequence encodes CASSLVLAGADEQYF.

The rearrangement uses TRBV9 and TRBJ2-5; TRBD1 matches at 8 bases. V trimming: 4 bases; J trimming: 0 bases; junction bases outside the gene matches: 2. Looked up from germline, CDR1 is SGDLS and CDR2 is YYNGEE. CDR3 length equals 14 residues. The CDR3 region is CASSSGQDQETQYF. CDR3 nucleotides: TGTGCCAGCAGCTCGGGACAGGACCAAGAGACCCAGTACTTC.

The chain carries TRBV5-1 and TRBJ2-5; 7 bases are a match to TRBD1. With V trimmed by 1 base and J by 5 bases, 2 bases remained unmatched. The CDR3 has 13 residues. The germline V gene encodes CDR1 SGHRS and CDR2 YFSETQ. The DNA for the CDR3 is TGCGCCAGCAGCTTGACAGGGGCTGAGACCCAGTACTTC. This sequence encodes CASSLTGAETQYF.

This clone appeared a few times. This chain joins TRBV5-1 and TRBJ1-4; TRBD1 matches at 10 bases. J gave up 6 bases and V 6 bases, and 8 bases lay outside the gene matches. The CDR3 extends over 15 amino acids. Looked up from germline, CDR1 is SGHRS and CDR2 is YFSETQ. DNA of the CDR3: TGCGCCAGCACCCCGACAGGGGGCGAGGATGAAAAACTGTTTTTT. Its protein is CASTPTGGEDEKLFF.

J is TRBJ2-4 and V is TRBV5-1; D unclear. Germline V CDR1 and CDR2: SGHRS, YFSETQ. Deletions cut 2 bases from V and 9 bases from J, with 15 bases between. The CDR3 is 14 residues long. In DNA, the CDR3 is TGCGCCAGCAGCTTCTCCCTAGATCTGGGCATTCAGTACTTC. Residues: CASSFSLDLGIQYF.

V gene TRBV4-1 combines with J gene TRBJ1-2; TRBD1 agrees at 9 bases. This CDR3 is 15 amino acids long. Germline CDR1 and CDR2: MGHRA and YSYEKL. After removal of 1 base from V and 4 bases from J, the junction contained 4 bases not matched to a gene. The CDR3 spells CASSQAPGQGYGYTF. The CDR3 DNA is TGCGCCAGCAGCCAAGCCCCGGGACAGGGCTATGGCTACACCTTC.

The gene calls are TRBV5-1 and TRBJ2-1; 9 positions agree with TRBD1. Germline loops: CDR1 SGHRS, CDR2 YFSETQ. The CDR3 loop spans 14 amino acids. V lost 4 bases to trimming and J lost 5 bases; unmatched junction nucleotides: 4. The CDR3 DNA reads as TGCGCCAGCAGCCGGGACAGGGCGGACAATGAGCAGTTCTTC. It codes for CASSRDRADNEQFF.

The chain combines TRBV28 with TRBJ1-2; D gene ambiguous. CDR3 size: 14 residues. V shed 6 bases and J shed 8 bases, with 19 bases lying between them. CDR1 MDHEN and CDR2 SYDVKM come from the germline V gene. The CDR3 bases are TGTGCCAGCAGAGCAACCGGGAATAGTATGGGCTACACCTTC. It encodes CASRATGNSMGYTF.

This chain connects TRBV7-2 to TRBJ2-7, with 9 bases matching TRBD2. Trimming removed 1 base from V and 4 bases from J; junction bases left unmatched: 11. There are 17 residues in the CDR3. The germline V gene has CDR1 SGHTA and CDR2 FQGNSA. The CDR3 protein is CASSLGGLAGGGYEQYF. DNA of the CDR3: TGTGCCAGCAGCTTAGGGGGTTTGGCGGGAGGGGGTTACGAGCAGTACTTC.

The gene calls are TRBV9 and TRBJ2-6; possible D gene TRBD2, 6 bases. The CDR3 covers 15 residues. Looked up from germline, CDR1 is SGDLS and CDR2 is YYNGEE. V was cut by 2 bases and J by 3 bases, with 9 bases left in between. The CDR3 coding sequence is TGTGCCAGCAGCGTGGGGGGATTTGGGGCCAACGTCCTGACTTTC. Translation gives CASSVGGFGANVLTF.

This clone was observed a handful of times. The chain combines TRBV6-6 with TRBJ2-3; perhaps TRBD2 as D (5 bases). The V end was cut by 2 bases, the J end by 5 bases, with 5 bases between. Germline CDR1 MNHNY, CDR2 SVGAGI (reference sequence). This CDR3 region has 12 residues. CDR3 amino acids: CASSYAGDTQYF. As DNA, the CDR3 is TGTGCCAGCAGTTACGCGGGAGATACGCAGTATTTT.

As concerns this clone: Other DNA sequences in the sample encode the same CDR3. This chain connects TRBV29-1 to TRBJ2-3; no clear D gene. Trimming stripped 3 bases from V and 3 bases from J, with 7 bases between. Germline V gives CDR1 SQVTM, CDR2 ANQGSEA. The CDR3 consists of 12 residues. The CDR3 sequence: CSVDSGTDTQYF. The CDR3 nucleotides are TGCAGCGTTGATTCGGGTACAGATACGCAGTATTTT.